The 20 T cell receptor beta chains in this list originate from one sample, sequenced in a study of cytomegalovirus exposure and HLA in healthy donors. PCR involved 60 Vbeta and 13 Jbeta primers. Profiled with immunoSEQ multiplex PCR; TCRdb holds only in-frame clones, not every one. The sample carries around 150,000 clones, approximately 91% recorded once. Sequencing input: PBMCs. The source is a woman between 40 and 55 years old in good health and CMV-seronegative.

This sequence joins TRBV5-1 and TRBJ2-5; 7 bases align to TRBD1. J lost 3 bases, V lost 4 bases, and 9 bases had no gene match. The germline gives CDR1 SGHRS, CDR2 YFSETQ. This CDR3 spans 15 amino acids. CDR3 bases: TGCGCCAGCAGCGGAGCCACAGGGGTTGAAGAGACCCAGTACTTC. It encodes CASSGATGVEETQYF. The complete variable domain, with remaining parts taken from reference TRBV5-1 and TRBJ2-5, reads KAGVTQTPRYLIKTRGQQVTLSCSPISGHRSVSWYQQTPGQGLQFLFEYFSETQRNKGNFPGRFSGRQFSNSRSEMNVSTLELGDSALYLCASSGATGVEETQYFGPGTRLLVL.

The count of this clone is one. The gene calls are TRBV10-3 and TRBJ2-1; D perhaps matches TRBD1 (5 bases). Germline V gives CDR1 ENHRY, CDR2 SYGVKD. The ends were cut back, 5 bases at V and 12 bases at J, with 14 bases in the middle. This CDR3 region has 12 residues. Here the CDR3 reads CAISSSGPWQFF. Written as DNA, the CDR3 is TGTGCCATCAGTAGTTCAGGGCCCTGGCAGTTCTTC.

The CDR3 DNA reads TGTGCCAGCAGAAGAGGGTCAACAGATACGCAGTATTTT. Its translation: CASRRGSTDTQYF. This sequence joins TRBV28 and TRBJ2-3; tentative D call: TRBD2 (5 bases). Trimming pared 6 bases from V and 3 bases from J, leaving 10 bases between. Germline CDR1 and CDR2: MDHEN and SYDVKM. This CDR3 has 13 residues. The entire variable domain, with the rest obtained from reference TRBV28 and TRBJ2-3, is as follows: DVKVTQSSRYLVKRTGEKVFLECVQDMDHENMFWYRQDPGLGLRLIYFSYDVKMKEKGDIPEGYSVSREKKERFSLILESASTNQTSMYLCASRRGSTDTQYFGPGTRLTVL.

CDR3 residues: CASSQVDRGSPLHF. CDR3 in DNA: TGCGCCAGCAGCCAAGTGGACAGGGGTTCACCCCTCCACTTT. This chain connects TRBV4-1 to TRBJ1-6, with 9 bases aligning to TRBD1. The CDR3 contains 14 residues. Germline values: CDR1 MGHRA, CDR2 YSYEKL. V dropped 1 base and J dropped 9; count of bases not matched to a gene: 1.

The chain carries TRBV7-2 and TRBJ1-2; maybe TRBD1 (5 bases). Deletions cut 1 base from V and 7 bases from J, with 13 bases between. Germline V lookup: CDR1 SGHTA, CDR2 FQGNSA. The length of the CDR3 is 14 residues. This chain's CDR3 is CASSLGRGLPGYTF. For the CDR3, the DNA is TGTGCCAGCAGCTTAGGGAGGGGCCTCCCTGGCTACACCTTC. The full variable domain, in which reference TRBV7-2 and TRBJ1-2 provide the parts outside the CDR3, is GAGVSQSPSNKVTEKGKDVELRCDPISGHTALYWYRQSLGQGLEFLIYFQGNSAPDKSGLPSDRFSAERTGGSVSTLTIQRTQQEDSAVYLCASSLGRGLPGYTFGSGTRLTVV.

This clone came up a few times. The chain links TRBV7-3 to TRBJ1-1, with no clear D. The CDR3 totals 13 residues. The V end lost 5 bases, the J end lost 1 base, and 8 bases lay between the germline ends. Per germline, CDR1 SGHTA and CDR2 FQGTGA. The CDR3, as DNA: TGTGCCAGCAGCGAGACAAGGAACACTGAAGCTTTCTTT. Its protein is CASSETRNTEAFF.

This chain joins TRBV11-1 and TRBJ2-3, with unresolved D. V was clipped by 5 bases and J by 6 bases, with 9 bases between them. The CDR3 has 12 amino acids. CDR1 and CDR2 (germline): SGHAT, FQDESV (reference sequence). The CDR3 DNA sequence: TGTGCCAGCAGCCTCCTCGTTGATACGCAGTATTTT. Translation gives CASSLLVDTQYF.

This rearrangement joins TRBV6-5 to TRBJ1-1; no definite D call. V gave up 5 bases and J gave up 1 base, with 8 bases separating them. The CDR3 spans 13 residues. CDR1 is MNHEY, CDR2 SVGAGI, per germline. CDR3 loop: CASSRRPNTEAFF. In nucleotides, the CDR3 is TGTGCCAGCAGTAGGAGACCGAACACTGAAGCTTTCTTT.

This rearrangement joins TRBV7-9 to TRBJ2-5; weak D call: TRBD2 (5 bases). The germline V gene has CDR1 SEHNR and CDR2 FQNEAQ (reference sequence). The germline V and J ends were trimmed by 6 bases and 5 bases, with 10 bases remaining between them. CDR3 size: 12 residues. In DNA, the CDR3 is TGTGCCAGCAGTATGGAGGTGGAGACCCAGTACTTC. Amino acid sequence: CASSMEVETQYF. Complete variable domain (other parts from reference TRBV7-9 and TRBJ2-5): DTGVSQNPRHKITKRGQNVTFRCDPISEHNRLYWYRQTLGQGPEFLTYFQNEAQLEKSRLLSDRFSAERPKGSFSTLEIQRTEQGDSAMYLCASSMEVETQYFGPGTRLLVL.

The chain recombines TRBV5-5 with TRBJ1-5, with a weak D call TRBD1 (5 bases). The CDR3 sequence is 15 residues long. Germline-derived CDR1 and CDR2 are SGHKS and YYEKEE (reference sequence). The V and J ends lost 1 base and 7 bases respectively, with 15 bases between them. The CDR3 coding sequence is TGTGCCAGCAGCTTGTATTCGTCGGGGGACCAGCCCCAGCATTTT. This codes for CASSLYSSGDQPQHF.

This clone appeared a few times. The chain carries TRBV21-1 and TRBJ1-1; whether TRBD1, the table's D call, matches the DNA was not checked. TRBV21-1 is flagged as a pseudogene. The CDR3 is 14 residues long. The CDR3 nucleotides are TGTGCCAGCTTTTTGGGCCAGTCTAACACTGAAGCTTTCTTT. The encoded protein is CASFLGQSNTEAFF.

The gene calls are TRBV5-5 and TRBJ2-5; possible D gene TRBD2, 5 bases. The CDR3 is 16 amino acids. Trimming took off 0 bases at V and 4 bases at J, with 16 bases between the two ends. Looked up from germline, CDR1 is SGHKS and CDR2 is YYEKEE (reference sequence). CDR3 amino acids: CASSLGRPGRGETQYF. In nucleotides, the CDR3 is TGTGCCAGCAGCTTGGGGAGGCCGGGCCGCGGAGAGACCCAGTACTTC.

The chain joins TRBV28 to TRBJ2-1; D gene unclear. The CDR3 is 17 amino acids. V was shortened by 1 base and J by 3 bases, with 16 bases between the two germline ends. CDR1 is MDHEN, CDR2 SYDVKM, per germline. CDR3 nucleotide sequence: TGTGCCAGCAGTTTATCCCCCCTAGTGGCACTCTACAATGAGCAGTTCTTC. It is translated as CASSLSPLVALYNEQFF. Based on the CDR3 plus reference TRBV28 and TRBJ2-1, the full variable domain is DVKVTQSSRYLVKRTGEKVFLECVQDMDHENMFWYRQDPGLGLRLIYFSYDVKMKEKGDIPEGYSVSREKKERFSLILESASTNQTSMYLCASSLSPLVALYNEQFFGPGTRLTVL.

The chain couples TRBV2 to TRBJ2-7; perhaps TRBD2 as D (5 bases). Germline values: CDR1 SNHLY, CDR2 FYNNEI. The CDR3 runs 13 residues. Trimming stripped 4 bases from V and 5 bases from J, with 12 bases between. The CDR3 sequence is CASSGGFADEQYF. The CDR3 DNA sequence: TGTGCCAGCAGTGGAGGGTTTGCGGACGAGCAGTACTTC.

The CDR3 nucleotides are TGTGCCAGCAGCTCCCTCCTTCAGGGTAGGGAAAAACTGTTTTTT. Translation: CASSSLLQGREKLFF. This rearrangement joins TRBV5-6 to TRBJ1-4; a weak D match, TRBD1 (5 bases). Germline V gives CDR1 SGHDT, CDR2 YYEEEE. With 3 bases removed from V and 8 bases from J, the gap between germline ends came to 17 bases. The CDR3 is 15 amino acids.

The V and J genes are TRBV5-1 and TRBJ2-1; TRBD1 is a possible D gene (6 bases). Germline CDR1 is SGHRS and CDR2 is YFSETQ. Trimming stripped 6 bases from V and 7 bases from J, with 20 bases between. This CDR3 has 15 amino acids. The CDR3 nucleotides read TGCGCCAGCATTCTCCAATCAGGGGTAAGGAATGAGCAGTTCTTC. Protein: CASILQSGVRNEQFF.

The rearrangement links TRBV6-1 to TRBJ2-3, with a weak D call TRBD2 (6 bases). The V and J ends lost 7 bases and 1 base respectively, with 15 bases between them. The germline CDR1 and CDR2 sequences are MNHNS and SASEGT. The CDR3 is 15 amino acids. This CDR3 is CASTGLVWGTDTQYF. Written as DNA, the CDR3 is TGTGCCAGCACGGGACTCGTCTGGGGCACAGATACGCAGTATTTT.

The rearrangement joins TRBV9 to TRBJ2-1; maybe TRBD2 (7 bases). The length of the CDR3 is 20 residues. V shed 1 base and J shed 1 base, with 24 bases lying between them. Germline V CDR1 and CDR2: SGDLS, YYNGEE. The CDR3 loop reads CASSVRGGESDRASYNEQFF. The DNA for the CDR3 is TGTGCCAGCAGCGTAAGGGGGGGGGAGTCCGATAGGGCATCCTACAATGAGCAGTTCTTC.

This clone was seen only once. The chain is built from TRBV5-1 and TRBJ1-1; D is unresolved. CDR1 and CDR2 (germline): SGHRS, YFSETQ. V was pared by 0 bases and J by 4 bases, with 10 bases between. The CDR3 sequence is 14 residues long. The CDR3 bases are TGCGCCAGCAGCTTGGAGGTGCGGTCCACTGAAGCTTTCTTT. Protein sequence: CASSLEVRSTEAFF.

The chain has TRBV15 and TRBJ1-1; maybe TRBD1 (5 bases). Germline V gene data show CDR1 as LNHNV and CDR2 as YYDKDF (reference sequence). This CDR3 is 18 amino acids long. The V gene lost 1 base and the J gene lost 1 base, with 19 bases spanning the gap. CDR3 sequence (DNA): TGTGCCACCAGCAGAGTAGTGCGGGGACTGATTCAGAACACTGAAGCTTTCTTT. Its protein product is CATSRVVRGLIQNTEAFF.